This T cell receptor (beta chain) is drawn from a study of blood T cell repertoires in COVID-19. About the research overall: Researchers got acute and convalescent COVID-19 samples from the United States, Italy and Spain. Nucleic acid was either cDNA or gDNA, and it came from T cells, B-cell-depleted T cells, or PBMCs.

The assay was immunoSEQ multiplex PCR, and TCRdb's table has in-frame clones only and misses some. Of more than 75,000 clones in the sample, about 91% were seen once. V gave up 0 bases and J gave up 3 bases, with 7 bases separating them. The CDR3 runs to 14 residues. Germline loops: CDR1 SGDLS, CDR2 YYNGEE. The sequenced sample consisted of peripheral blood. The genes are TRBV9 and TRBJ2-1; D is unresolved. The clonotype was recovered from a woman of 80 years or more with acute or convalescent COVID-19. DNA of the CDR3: TGTGCCAGCAGCGTAGCAGAAAACTACAATGAGCAGTTCTTC. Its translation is CASSVAENYNEQFF. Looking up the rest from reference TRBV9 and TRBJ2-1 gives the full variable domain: DSGVTQTPKHLITATGQRVTLRCSPRSGDLSVYWYQQSLDQGLQFLIQYYNGEERAKGNILERFSAQQFPDLHSELNLSSLELGDSALYFCASSVAENYNEQFFGPGTRLTVL.